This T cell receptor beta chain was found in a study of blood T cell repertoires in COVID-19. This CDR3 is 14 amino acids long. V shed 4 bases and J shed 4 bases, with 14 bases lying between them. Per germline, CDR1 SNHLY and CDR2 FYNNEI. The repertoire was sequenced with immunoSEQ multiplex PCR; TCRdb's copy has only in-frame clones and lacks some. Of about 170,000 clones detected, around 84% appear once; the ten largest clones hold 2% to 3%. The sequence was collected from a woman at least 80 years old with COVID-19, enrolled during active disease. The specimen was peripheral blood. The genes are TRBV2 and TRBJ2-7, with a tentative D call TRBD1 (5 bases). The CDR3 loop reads CASSVAQGQYEQYF. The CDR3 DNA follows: TGTGCCAGCAGTGTAGCCCAGGGCCAATACGAGCAGTACTTC. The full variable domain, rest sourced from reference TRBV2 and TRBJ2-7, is EPEVTQTPSHQVTQMGQEVILRCVPISNHLYFYWYRQILGQKVEFLVSFYNNEISEKSEIFDDQFSVERPDGSNFTLKIRSTKLEDSAMYFCASSVAQGQYEQYFGPGTRLTVT.